Listed below are T cell receptor beta chains from one sample, sequenced in a study of cytomegalovirus exposure and HLA in healthy donors. Profiled with immunoSEQ multiplex PCR; TCRdb holds only in-frame clones, not every one. The sample lists approximately 150,000 clones; about 65% were seen once. Source material: PBMCs. The receptors shown here come from a woman aged 18-30 years in good health and CMV-seropositive. Both conserved end residues are trimmed from each CDR3.

>TRBV30|TRBJ2-5
AWSALAGAWETQY
>TRBV5-1|TRBJ1-4
ASRDSPNEKLF
>TRBV7-8|TRBJ1-1
ASSFDRGARGEAF
>TRBV29-1|TRBJ2-6
SVTPEGQGNTGANVLT
>TRBV20-1|TRBJ1-1
SARDPRGAF
>TRBV27|TRBJ2-7
ASSNYRYGQGSGEQY
>TRBV28|TRBJ2-7
ASRNYGSTRGEQY
>TRBV7-8|TRBJ2-7
ASRSRQGTYEQY
>TRBV27|TRBJ1-1
ASSLGLGQGNTEAF
>TRBV5-1|TRBJ2-3
ASSSSGSTDTQY
>TRBV6-4|TRBJ1-1
ASSDGAGGTEAF
>TRBV7-9|TRBJ2-3
ASSQTIGSTDTQY
>TRBV28|TRBJ1-4
ASSPTTGQGMQKLF
>TRBV6-5|TRBJ1-4
ASSYQTGYNEKLF
>TRBV6-5|TRBJ1-2
ASSTRGTYGYT
>TRBV6-1|TRBJ2-7
ASSGGTGHSYEQY
>TRBV6-5|TRBJ1-1
ASRGLREKAF
>TRBV5-4|TRBJ2-1
ASSLDTSSYNEQF
>TRBV4-3|TRBJ1-2
ASSYWTGGSNYGYT
>TRBV4-1|TRBJ2-7
ASSQDSSGFDEQY